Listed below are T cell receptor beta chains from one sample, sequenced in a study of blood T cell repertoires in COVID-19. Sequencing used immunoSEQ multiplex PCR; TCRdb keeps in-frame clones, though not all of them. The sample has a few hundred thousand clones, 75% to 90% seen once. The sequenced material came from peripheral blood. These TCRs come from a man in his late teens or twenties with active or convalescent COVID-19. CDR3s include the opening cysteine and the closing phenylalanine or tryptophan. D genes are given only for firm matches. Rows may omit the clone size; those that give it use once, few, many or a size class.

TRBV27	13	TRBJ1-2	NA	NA	TGTGCCAGCAAAGTTTCAGGGGACTATGGCTACACCTTC	CASKVSGDYGYTF
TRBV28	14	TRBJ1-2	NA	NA	TGTGCCAGCAGTACGGACAGTCGAAACTATGGCTACACCTTC	CASSTDSRNYGYTF
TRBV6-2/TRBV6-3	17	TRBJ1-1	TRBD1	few	TGTGCCAGCAGTTACTCGAGAACAGGGGGCAAGGGGACTGAAGCTTTCTTT	CASSYSRTGGKGTEAFF
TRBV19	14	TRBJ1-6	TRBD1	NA	TGTGCCAGTAGTATGGCAGGGGGTAATTCACCCCTCCACTTT	CASSMAGGNSPLHF
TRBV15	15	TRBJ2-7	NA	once	TGTGCCACCAGCAGTGCCGGGACTTACGGCTACGAGCAGTACTTC	CATSSAGTYGYEQYF
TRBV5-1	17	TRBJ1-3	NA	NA	TGCGCCAGCAGCTTAAACGAAAGAGCCTTCTCTGGAAACACCATATATTTT	CASSLNERAFSGNTIYF
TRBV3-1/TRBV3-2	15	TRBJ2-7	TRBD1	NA	TGTGCCAGCAGCCATGTTTCCGGGACAGGCTACGAGCAGTACTTC	CASSHVSGTGYEQYF
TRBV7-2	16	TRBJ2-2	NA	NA	TGTGCCAGCAGCGCCAGGTGGGAGAGAAACACCGGGGAGCTGTTTTTT	CASSARWERNTGELFF
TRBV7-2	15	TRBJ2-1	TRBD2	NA	TGTGCCAGCGACAAGGAGGCGGGGGGCAACTATGAGCAGTTCTTC	CASDKEAGGNYEQFF
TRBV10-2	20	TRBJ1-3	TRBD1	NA	TGCGCCAGTGCCCTCCCCGACTGGACAGGGGGCGCTTCTGCGAGAAACACCATATATTTT	CASALPDWTGGASARNTIYF
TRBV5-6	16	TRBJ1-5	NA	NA	TGTGCCAGCAGCTGGTCGGGTGGGTATAGCAATCAGCCCCAGCATTTT	CASSWSGGYSNQPQHF
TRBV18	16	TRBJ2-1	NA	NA	TGTGCCAGCTCACCACCGGCCCCAATGGCCTACAATGAGCAGTTCTTC	CASSPPAPMAYNEQFF
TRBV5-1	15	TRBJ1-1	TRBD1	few	TGCGCCAGCAGCCCGGGACAGGGGACGAACACTGAAGCTTTCTTT	CASSPGQGTNTEAFF
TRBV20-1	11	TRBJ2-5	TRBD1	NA	TGCAGTGGACAGGGGAGTGAGACCCAGTACTTC	CSGQGSETQYF
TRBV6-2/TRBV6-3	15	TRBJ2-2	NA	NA	TGTGCCAGCAGTTCTCGCGTCGCGAACACCGGGGAGCTGTTTTTT	CASSSRVANTGELFF
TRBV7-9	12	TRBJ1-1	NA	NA	TGTGCCAGCAGCCAGGGAAACACTGAAGCTTTCTTT	CASSQGNTEAFF
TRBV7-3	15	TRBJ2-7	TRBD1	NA	TGTGCCAGCAGCTTAGTTAGGGCAGGGGGCGGCGAGCAGTACTTC	CASSLVRAGGGEQYF
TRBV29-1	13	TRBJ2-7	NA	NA	TGCAGCGTCCGAAAAGCGGTGACGTACGAGCAGTACTTC	CSVRKAVTYEQYF
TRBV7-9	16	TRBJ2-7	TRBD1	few	TGTGCCAGCAGCTTACTCCCCGACAGGGCGTACCCCGAGCAGTACTTC	CASSLLPDRAYPEQYF
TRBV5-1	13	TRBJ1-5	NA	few	TGCGCCAGCAGCTTGGGAGGCGGCCGGGCCCAGCATTTT	CASSLGGGRAQHF
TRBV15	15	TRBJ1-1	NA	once	TGTGCCACCAGCCGGCTTCAGGGAACGCTCACTGAAGCTTTCTTT	CATSRLQGTLTEAFF
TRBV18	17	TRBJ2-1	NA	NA	TGTGCCAGCTCGCCAAAGTTCGGGTCCAGCTCCTACAATGAGCAGTTCTTC	CASSPKFGSSSYNEQFF
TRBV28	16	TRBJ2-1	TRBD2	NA	TGTGCCAGCAGTCTGGTCACTAGCGGGAGATTCAATGAGCAGTTCTTC	CASSLVTSGRFNEQFF
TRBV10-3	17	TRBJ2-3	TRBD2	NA	TGTGCCATCAGTGAGCCAGGACTAGCGGGGGGCGAAGATACGCAGTATTTT	CAISEPGLAGGEDTQYF
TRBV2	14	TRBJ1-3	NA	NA	TGTGCCAGCAGCCCCGGGGTGGCTGGAAACACCATATATTTT	CASSPGVAGNTIYF
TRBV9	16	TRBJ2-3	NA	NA	TGTGCCAGCAGCCCCCATGAAGGAGAGAGCACAGATACGCAGTATTTT	CASSPHEGESTDTQYF
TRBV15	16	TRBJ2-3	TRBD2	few	TGTGCCACCAGCGCCAATCGGGGGGGTGGCACAGATACGCAGTATTTT	CATSANRGGGTDTQYF
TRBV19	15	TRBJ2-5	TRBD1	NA	TGTGCCAGTAGTATAGGGACAGGTGTTATAGGGACCCAGTACTTC	CASSIGTGVIGTQYF
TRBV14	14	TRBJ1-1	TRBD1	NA	TGTGCCAGCAGCCGCGTCCCGGGACAGTATGAAGCTTTCTTT	CASSRVPGQYEAFF
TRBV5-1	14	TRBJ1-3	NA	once	TGCGCCAGCTCGGGGGACTCCTCTGGAAACACCATATATTTT	CASSGDSSGNTIYF
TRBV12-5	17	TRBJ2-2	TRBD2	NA	TGTGCTAGTGGTTCTACCCGACTAGCGGGGGACACCGGGGAGCTGTTTTTT	CASGSTRLAGDTGELFF
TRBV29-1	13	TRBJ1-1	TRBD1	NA	TGCAGCGTTACCACAGGGGGTAACACTGAAGCTTTCTTT	CSVTTGGNTEAFF
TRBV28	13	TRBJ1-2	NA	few	TGTGCCAGCAGCAACCCCACAACCTATGGCTACACCTTC	CASSNPTTYGYTF
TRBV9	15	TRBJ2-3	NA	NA	TGTGCCAGCAGCGGACAGCCGAAGAGCACAGATACGCAGTATTTT	CASSGQPKSTDTQYF
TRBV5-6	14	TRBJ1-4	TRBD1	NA	TGTGCCAGCAGATATACAGGGGTCGGTGAAAAACTGTTTTTT	CASRYTGVGEKLFF
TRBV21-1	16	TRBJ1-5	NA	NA	TGTGCCAGCAGCAATCCTAGGACAGGGGATAATCAGCCCCAGCATTTT	CASSNPRTGDNQPQHF
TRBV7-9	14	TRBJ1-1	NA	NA	TGTGCCAGCAGCTTAGTTACTGGGAACACTGAAGCTTTCTTT	CASSLVTGNTEAFF
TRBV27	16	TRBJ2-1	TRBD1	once	TGTGCCAGCAGTCCCAACCGACAGGGGGCGAGGAATGAGCAGTTCTTC	CASSPNRQGARNEQFF
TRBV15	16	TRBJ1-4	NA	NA	TGTGCCAGCGCCTTAAGAAGATCTGCAACTAATGAAAAACTGTTTTTT	CASALRRSATNEKLFF
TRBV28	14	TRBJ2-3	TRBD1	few	TGTGCCAGCAGCCCCGGGACAGGGACGGGGGCGCAGTATTTT	CASSPGTGTGAQYF
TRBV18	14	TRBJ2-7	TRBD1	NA	TGTGCCAGCTCACCCGGGACAGGGTCCTACGAGCAGTACTTC	CASSPGTGSYEQYF
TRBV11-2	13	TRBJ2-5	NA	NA	TGTGCCAGCAGCTTAGGCCAGCGGCAGACCCAGTACTTC	CASSLGQRQTQYF
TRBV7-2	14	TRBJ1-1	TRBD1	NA	TGTGCCAGCAGACGTGACAGGGGGAACCCTGAAGCTTTCTTT	CASRRDRGNPEAFF
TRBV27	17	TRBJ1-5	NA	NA	TGTGCCAGCAGTCAAGATTCGGGAACTTATAGCAATCAGCCCCAGCATTTT	CASSQDSGTYSNQPQHF